This T cell receptor beta chain is drawn from a study of shared clonotypes between healthy human individuals. On the study more broadly: Used for every donor were three CD4 naive, three CD4 memory, two CD8 naive and one CD8 memory plate.

The CDR3 totals 14 residues. Germline V lookup: CDR1 SGHRS, CDR2 YFSETQ. With V trimmed by 1 base and J by 5 bases, 2 bases remained unmatched. When replicate PCRs were run on sorted subsets, they used around 200 ng DNA, about 30,000 T cell genomes. Clones were read by immunoSEQ multiplex PCR, and TCRdb kept only the in-frame ones, dropping some. The sample comprises 180,000 or so clones, approximately 92% of which are singletons, and 0.065% to 0.07% rests with the top ten. Both subsets, CD45RA+ naive and CD45RA-negative memory, were split from the CD4+ cells. On this clone itself: Its specificity is not known.

Study findings and constraints: Lower generation probabilities were found for non-shared clonotypes than for those shared by all four donors.

The sequenced sample consisted of naive CD4+ T cells sorted from blood. The subset denotes: CD45RA+ positively selected. The V and J genes are TRBV5-1 and TRBJ2-7; 11 nucleotides match TRBD1. The TCR was taken from a woman in her 30s in good health. CDR3 in DNA: TGCGCCAGCAGCTTGAGGACAGGGGGCCACGAGCAGTACTTC. Protein: CASSLRTGGHEQYF.